This TCR beta chain originates from a study of beta chain features in type 1 diabetes (dated by TCRdb to 2016 to 2019). General notes on the study: Mean age, gender distribution, total cell number and subset yield were not different between patients and healthy donors. In the study, TCRB repertoires of sorted circulating CD4+ T cell subsets from recently diagnosed type 1 diabetes patients were compared with those of matched healthy donors. Regulatory and stem cell-like memory subsets were isolated from only 8 patients and about 8 healthy donors, whereas naive and central memory subsets came from all 28 donors. A total of approximately 100 million sorted cells were examined across all samples, and the number of cells per subset was strongly correlated with RNA yield.

From its cysteine to its phenylalanine, the CDR3 spans 15 amino acids. The only DNA kept is the CDR3, 45 bases in frame from the first base. The CDR1 and CDR2 encoded by the germline V gene (reference sequence) are SEHNR and FQNEAQ. V loses 9 bases, J loses 3 bases, and the germline ends lie 17 bases apart. This clone has only a few counts. It has no known antigen specificity. No much larger clone is present one base from it, and per-base qualities are unavailable. A single peripheral blood draw of approximately 100 mL on average was collected from each donor into heparinised tubes. Naive, central memory, regulatory and stem cell-like memory CD4+ T cells were sorted on a BD FACSAria II using a panel including CD45RO, CCR7, CD25, CD127, CD95 and CD27. A purity above 95% was achieved for all sorted populations. PBMCs were isolated right away by Lymphoprep density gradient centrifugation and were stained directly, without culture. So that batch effects would be minimized, each experiment stained and sorted samples in pairs, pairing one healthy donor with one patient.

The High Capacity cDNA Reverse Transcription Kit was used to reverse transcribe all of the isolated RNA, meaning that expressed TCRB transcripts were what got sequenced. Deep immunoSEQ sequencing was applied to naive, central memory and regulatory T cell samples, giving an average of approximately 4 million total reads per sample. Sorted cells were lysed in RLT buffer, and RNA was extracted using DNase-treated RNeasy Micro or Mini kits according to cell number. To prevent cross-contamination, each cell subset was processed individually, whereas patient and healthy donor samples were processed jointly. The immunoSEQ multiplex PCR was used to amplify TCRB sequences from cDNA, generating 87-bp fragments that spanned the CDR3 region. Sequencing of the amplicons was performed on the Illumina HiSeq platform. From the authors' description of their analysis: PCR bias was computationally corrected using synthetic template baselines, reads within Hamming distance 2 were collapsed, and singletons that could not be merged were discarded. By aligning reads against IMGT, V, D and J genes, CDR3 length, and insertions or deletions at six rearrangement sites were assigned. Clonotype counts were normalized to sorted cell number within each subset before computing true diversity and Gini coefficients with the tcR R package. The overlap coefficient, calculated on TCRB nucleotide sequences, was used to quantify repertoire sharing. Sourced from immuneACCESS, this table was stored by TCRdb with only in-frame sequences that have V and J called. A share of the clones is absent; for the studies checked, an unresolved V gene accounts for under half, and the remainder has no known explanation. That table is the source of V, J and clone size, and D and trimming were worked out from the DNA. This sample is represented by fewer than 110,000 clones; under 30% of them were singletons. 0.5% to 0.6% of the sample belongs to the ten largest clones.

Paper-wide results and their limitations: Because cDNA was sequenced instead of genomic DNA, highly expressing activated cells could be over-represented, though the groups showed no difference in activation or CD3 levels. At VDJ recombination sites, patients with type 1 diabetes made fewer insertions and deleted more nucleotides, a pattern implying thymic rearrangement abnormalities. HLA sub-analyses involved small numbers of individuals, so any influence of HLA type on TCRB rearrangement remained unresolved. The naive, central memory and regulatory TCRB repertoires appeared to resemble one another more closely among patients than among healthy donors. Shorter templates might be favored by PCR, yet because patient and control samples were amplified and corrected together, any such skew would affect both groups equally. In all four CD4+ subsets, TCRB CDR3 length was moderately but significantly shorter in type 1 diabetes patients.

Sequencing was carried out using central memory CD4+ T cells from blood. The sequence is built from TRBV7-9 and TRBJ2-2; the D region possibly corresponds to TRBD1 (6 bases align). The receptor was isolated from a woman under 30 with type 1 diabetes. The base sequence is TGTGCCAGTAACCAACAGGGTAGGGACACCGGGGAGCTGTTTTTT. Its protein product is CASNQQGRDTGELFF. Extended through the reference TRBV7-9 and TRBJ2-2 proteins, this CDR3 yields the full variable domain: DTGVSQNPRHKITKRGQNVTFRCDPISEHNRLYWYRQTLGQGPEFLTYFQNEAQLEKSRLLSDRFSAERPKGSFSTLEIQRTEQGDSAMYLCASNQQGRDTGELFFGEGSRLTVL.